The clone carrying this T cell receptor beta chain turned up a few times. The data are from a study of identical twins. With 6 bases clipped from V and 1 base from J, the junction kept 5 bases outside the gene matches. Germline-derived CDR1 and CDR2 are MNHNS and SASEGT. The CDR3 length is 17 residues. TCRdb re-analysed the 5' RACE reads in MiXCR, keeping a single row per CDR3 protein. The sample includes about 480,000 distinct CDR3 sequences, over 12% of them seen just once. These data were also reused for a study on yellow fever vaccine responses in identical twins.

The source is a woman in her late teens or twenties in good health. The chain carries TRBV6-1 and TRBJ2-6, with 11 bases identical to TRBD2. Specimen: CD4+ T cells sorted from blood. The CDR3 DNA reads TGTGCCAGCAGACTAGCGGGAGTGGGATCTGGGGCCAACGTCCTGACTTTC. Translation: CASRLAGVGSGANVLTF.